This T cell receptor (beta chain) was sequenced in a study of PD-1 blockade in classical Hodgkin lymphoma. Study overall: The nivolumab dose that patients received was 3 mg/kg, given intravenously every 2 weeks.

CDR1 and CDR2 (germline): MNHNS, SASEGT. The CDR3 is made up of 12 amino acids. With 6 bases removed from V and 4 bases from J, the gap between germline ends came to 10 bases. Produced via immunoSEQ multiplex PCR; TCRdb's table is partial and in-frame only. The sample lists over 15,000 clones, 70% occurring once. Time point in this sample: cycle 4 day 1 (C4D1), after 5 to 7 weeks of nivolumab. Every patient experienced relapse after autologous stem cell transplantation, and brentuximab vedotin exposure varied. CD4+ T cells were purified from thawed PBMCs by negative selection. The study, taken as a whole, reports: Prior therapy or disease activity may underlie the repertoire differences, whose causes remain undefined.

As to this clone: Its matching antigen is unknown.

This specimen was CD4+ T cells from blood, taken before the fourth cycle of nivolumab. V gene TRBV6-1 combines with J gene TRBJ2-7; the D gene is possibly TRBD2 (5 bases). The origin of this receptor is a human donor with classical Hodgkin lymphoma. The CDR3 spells CASSGLGYEQYF. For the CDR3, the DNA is TGTGCCAGCAGCGGACTGGGTTACGAGCAGTACTTC.